The clone carrying this T cell receptor beta chain has a single count. An end of the junction differs from the germline gene, which may be a read error. Profiled with immunoSEQ multiplex PCR; TCRdb holds only in-frame clones, not every one. The sample has approximately 140,000 clones; 90% to 95% are singletons. This entry comes from a study of control samples from healthy donors and cancer patients. Germline V lookup: CDR1 MNHNS, CDR2 SASEGT. The CDR3 length is 14 residues. The chain uses TRBV6-1 and TRBJ1-2, with a tentative D call TRBD1 (5 bases). Sequences were obtained from blood. This clonotype was sampled from a man aged 40-55 years in good health. Written as DNA, the CDR3 is TGTGCCAGAAGTGACGGGGCAGGCATCGATGGCTACACCTTC. This codes for CARSDGAGIDGYTF.